This T cell receptor beta chain was obtained from a study of shared T cell receptors in the human thymus. Profiling relied on immunoSEQ multiplex PCR, and the TCRdb table lists in-frame clones only, not all of them. Among 700,000 to 750,000 clones listed, 70% to 90% were seen once. The V gene lost 0 bases and the J gene lost 5 bases, with 14 bases spanning the gap. Germline assignment: CDR1 SGHDN and CDR2 FVKESK. The CDR3 spans 16 residues. These data were also filed under a second study, of human thymus T cells. That publication notes: It was healthy Finnish infants having corrective surgery for congenital heart defects who were the donors. Resections from corrective heart surgery supplied the thymus tissue. Apparent skewing of V and J gene usage characterized both thymic and blood repertoires. The related literature has documented a marked overlap of thymic repertoires among unrelated individuals.

The chain combines TRBV14 with TRBJ2-1; no reliable D call. Sequenced material: thymocytes. The source of this sequence is a girl under three years old with a congenital heart defect. The CDR3 spells CASSQDYGPADNEQFF. The CDR3 coding sequence is TGTGCCAGCAGCCAAGATTATGGTCCCGCGGACAATGAGCAGTTCTTC.